This TCR beta chain originates from a study of cytomegalovirus exposure and HLA in healthy donors. Whole-study context: T cells numbering about 179 million yielded more than 95 million unique TCR beta sequences in an earlier analysis. Ancestry clustering placed 70% to 85% of some 400 genotyped donors in the Caucasian-associated cluster. Study outcomes and limitations: Most subjects' HLA-A and HLA-B alleles were reportedly predicted from TCR beta sequences.

This CDR3 spans 15 amino acids. V trimming: 4 bases; J trimming: 2 bases; junction bases outside the gene matches: 7. The V gene's germline CDR1 is SEHNR and CDR2 FQNEAQ (reference sequence). This clone was detected only a few times. The antigen remains unidentified. Nominal health characterized the donors when sampled, though unrecorded immune exposures were likely. Vbeta (60) and Jbeta (13) primers were used in the PCR. Using immunoSEQ multiplex PCR, the repertoire was profiled, and TCRdb retains in-frame clones only, with some absent. The table has 150,000 to 200,000 clones, around two thirds seen once.

The sequenced sample consisted of PBMCs. The rearrangement joins TRBV7-9 to TRBJ2-5, with TRBD2 matching over 7 bases. This clonotype was obtained from a man aged 40-50 years in good health and CMV-seronegative. CDR3 loop: CASSSERGGQETQYF. For the CDR3, the DNA is TGTGCCAGCAGCTCGGAGCGGGGAGGTCAAGAGACCCAGTACTTC.